This T cell receptor (beta chain) is from a study of blood T cell repertoires in COVID-19. Study-level background: Material from acute and convalescent COVID-19 was sourced from the United States, Italy and Spain.

Authors' data handling: Estimates of nucleated cell counts were drawn from the amplification of reference gene primers. The assay was immunoSEQ multiplex PCR, and TCRdb's table has in-frame clones only and misses some. The DNA gave D and trimming, while V, J and clone size come from that table. Of more than 60,000 clones in the sample, 90% are singletons; the top ten hold around 5.3%. With V trimmed by 0 bases and J by 4 bases, 4 bases remained unmatched. Looked up from germline, CDR1 is SGDLS and CDR2 is YYNGEE. The CDR3 has 16 amino acids. This TCR came from a man aged 50 to 59 with acute or convalescent COVID-19. J is TRBJ2-3 and V is TRBV9, with 11 bases lining up with TRBD2. The sample taken for sequencing was peripheral blood. The CDR3 DNA reads as TGTGCCAGCAGCGTAGATAGCGGGAGGGTGCCAGATACGCAGTATTTT. Amino acids: CASSVDSGRVPDTQYF.